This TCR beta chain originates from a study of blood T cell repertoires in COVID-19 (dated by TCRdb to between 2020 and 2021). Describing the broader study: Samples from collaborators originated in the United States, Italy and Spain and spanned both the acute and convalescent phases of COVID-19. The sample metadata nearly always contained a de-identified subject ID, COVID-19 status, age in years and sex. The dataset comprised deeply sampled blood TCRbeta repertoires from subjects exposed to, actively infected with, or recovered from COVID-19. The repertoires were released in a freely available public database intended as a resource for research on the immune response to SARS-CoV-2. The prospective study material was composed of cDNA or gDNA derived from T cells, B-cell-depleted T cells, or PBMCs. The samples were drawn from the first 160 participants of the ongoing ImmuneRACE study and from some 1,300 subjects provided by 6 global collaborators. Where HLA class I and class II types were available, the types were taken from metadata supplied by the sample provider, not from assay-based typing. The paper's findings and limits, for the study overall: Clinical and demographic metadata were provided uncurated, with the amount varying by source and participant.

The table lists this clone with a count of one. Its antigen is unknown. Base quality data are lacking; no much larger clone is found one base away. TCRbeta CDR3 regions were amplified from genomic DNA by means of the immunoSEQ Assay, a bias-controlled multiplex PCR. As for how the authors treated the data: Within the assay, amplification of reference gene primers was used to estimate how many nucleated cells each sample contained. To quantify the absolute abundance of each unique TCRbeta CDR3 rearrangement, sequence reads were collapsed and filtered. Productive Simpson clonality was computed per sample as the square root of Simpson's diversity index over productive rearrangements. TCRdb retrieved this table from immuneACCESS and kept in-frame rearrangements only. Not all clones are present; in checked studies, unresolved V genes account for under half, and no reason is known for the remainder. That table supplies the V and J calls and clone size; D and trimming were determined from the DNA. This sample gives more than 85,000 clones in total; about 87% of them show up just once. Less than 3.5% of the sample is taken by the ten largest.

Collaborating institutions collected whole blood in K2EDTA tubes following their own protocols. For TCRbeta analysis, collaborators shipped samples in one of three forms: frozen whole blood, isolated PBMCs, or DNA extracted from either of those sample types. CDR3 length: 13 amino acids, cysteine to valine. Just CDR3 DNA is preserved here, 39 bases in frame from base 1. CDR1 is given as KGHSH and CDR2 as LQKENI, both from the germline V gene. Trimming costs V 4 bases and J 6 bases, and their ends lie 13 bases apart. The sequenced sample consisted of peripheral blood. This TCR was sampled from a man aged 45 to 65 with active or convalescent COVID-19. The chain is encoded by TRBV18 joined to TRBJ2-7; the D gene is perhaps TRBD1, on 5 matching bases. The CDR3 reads CASSLGREGEQYV. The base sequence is TGTGCCAGCTCACTTGGCAGGGAAGGCGAGCAGTACGTC.